This T cell receptor (beta chain) was identified during a study of cytomegalovirus exposure and HLA in healthy donors. The CDR3 runs to 16 residues. Germline V gene sequence: CDR1 MNHNS, CDR2 SASEGT. V lost 3 bases and J 0 bases, leaving 12 bases between the germline ends. The PCR ran on 60 Vbeta and 13 Jbeta primers. The method was immunoSEQ multiplex PCR; TCRdb's version includes in-frame clones alone and lacks a portion of them. The table lists 90,000 to 100,000 clones, 80% of them singletons. This chain uses TRBV6-1 with TRBJ1-5; D not certain. Material: PBMCs. This receptor was obtained from a man aged 18 to 30 in good health and CMV-seronegative. CDR3 DNA: TGTGCCAGCAGTGAGTTCGGGGTTTCTAGCAATCAGCCCCAGCATTTT. Residues: CASSEFGVSSNQPQHF.